These T cell receptor beta chains were read from a single sample in a study of cytomegalovirus exposure and HLA in healthy donors. Only in-frame clones appear in the TCRdb table, and some are missing; sequencing was by immunoSEQ multiplex PCR. This sample has over 150,000 clones, with about 80% found just once. Sequenced sample: PBMCs. The receptors originated from a man in his thirties or forties in good health and CMV-seropositive. Each CDR3 is given with its conserved first and last residue. D genes are given only for firm matches. Clone size appears in some rows only: once, few, many, or a class for an expanded clone.

cdr3_aa cdr3_nt j_call clone_size v_call d_call
CASSLGGGGTEAFF TGTGCCAGCAGCTTGGGGGGGGGAGGCACTGAAGCTTTCTTT TRBJ1-1 few TRBV5-6 .
CASSPRGGGSYNEQFF TGCGCCAGCAGTCCCCGCGGGGGGGGTTCATACAATGAGCAGTTCTTC TRBJ2-1 . TRBV10-1 TRBD2
CSSSLGYLNTEAFF TGTTCCAGCAGCCTCGGGTACTTGAACACTGAAGCTTTCTTT TRBJ1-1 . TRBV7-9 .
CASSRGNAASGYTF TGTGCCAGCAGTAGAGGCAACGCGGCGTCTGGCTACACCTTC TRBJ1-2 . TRBV25-1 .
CASSLEGGIADTQYF TGTGCCAGCAGCTTAGAGGGGGGGATCGCAGATACGCAGTATTTT TRBJ2-3 . TRBV11-3 TRBD2
CAWSVGTSGYEQYF TGTGCCTGGAGTGTGGGGACTAGCGGCTACGAGCAGTACTTC TRBJ2-7 . TRBV30 TRBD2
CASSLDRAGNTIYF TGTGCCAGCAGCTTGGACAGGGCTGGAAACACCATATATTTT TRBJ1-3 . TRBV11-2 TRBD1
CASSIGGYEQYF TGTGCCAGTAGTATAGGAGGTTACGAGCAGTACTTC TRBJ2-7 few TRBV19 .
CASSRASNYGYTF TGTGCCAGCAGCCGGGCAAGTAACTATGGCTACACCTTC TRBJ1-2 . TRBV14 .
CASSLSGYEQYF TGTGCCAGCAGTTTGTCGGGGTACGAGCAGTACTTC TRBJ2-7 . TRBV28 .
CASSLGVGGPYNEQFF TGTGCCAGCAGCTTAGGCGTGGGAGGGCCTTACAATGAGCAGTTCTTC TRBJ2-1 once TRBV7-2 TRBD2
CASRDPRRYNEQFF TGTGCCAGCCGGGATCCTCGCCGCTACAATGAGCAGTTCTTC TRBJ2-1 . TRBV2 .
CASSQGTSGIVDEQYF TGCGCCAGCAGCCAAGGGACTAGCGGGATTGTGGACGAGCAGTACTTC TRBJ2-7 . TRBV4-1 TRBD2
CASSLTRNTEAFF TGTGCCAGCAGCTTAACCAGGAACACTGAAGCTTTCTTT TRBJ1-1 . TRBV7-3 .
CASSRVVGQGANGYTF TGTGCCAGCAGCCGAGTCGTCGGGCAGGGGGCTAATGGCTACACCTTC TRBJ1-2 few TRBV7-9 TRBD1
CATPLVDLGYEQYF TGTGCCACCCCCTTAGTGGACTTAGGCTACGAGCAGTACTTC TRBJ2-7 . TRBV2 .
CASSMRRGGGSGELFF TGTGCCAGTAGTATGAGGAGGGGAGGTGGTTCCGGGGAGCTGTTTTTT TRBJ2-2 . TRBV19 .
CASSLFGAGTGELFF TGTGCCAGCAGCTTGTTTGGGGCCGGGACCGGGGAGCTGTTTTTT TRBJ2-2 once TRBV5-6 .
CAWSVGLARRSEQYF TGTGCCTGGAGTGTGGGACTAGCGAGACGCAGCGAGCAGTACTTC TRBJ2-7 . TRBV30 TRBD2
CASSVRQINTEAFF TGTGCCAGCAGCGTACGACAGATAAACACTGAAGCTTTCTTT TRBJ1-1 once TRBV9 .
CASSQDLWYNEQFF TGTGCCAGCAGCCAAGATCTATGGTACAATGAGCAGTTCTTC TRBJ2-1 . TRBV14 .
CASSDGRVETQYF TGTGCCAGCAGTGATGGTCGGGTGGAGACCCAGTACTTC TRBJ2-5 . TRBV6-5 .
CASSYSRQGGGELFF TGTGCCAGCAGTTACTCTCGACAGGGCGGCGGGGAGCTGTTTTTT TRBJ2-2 . TRBV6-5 TRBD1
CASTEGGLGGYTF TGCGCCAGCACCGAAGGGGGTTTAGGTGGCTACACCTTC TRBJ1-2 . TRBV10-2 .
CASSTALDSVNEKLFF TGTGCCAGCAGCACCGCACTTGACAGCGTTAATGAAAAACTGTTTTTT TRBJ1-4 . TRBV5-6 .
CSVGGTSGRAGDTQYF TGCAGCGTGGGGGGGACTAGCGGGAGGGCGGGAGATACGCAGTATTTT TRBJ2-3 . TRBV29-1 TRBD2
CASSSASGGQETQYF TGTGCCAGCAGTTCGGCTAGCGGAGGCCAAGAGACCCAGTACTTC TRBJ2-5 . TRBV28 TRBD2
CASSEGDRGIYNEQFF TGTGCCAGCAGCGAGGGGGACAGGGGGATTTACAATGAGCAGTTCTTC TRBJ2-1 . TRBV9 TRBD1
CASSQDRTYNEQFF TGCGCCAGCAGCCAGGACAGAACCTACAATGAGCAGTTCTTC TRBJ2-1 . TRBV4-3 .
CASSVPGQGAGELFF TGTGCCAGCAGCGTACCGGGACAGGGGGCCGGGGAGCTGTTTTTT TRBJ2-2 . TRBV5-5 TRBD1
CASSIGGRETQYF TGTGCCAGTAGTATCGGAGGGAGAGAGACCCAGTACTTC TRBJ2-5 few TRBV19 .
CASSQGVGDKGTEAFF TGTGCCAGCAGCCAGGGGGTCGGGGACAAGGGCACTGAAGCTTTCTTT TRBJ1-1 . TRBV4-2 .
CARSLLDRVYSNQPQHF TGTGCCAGAAGCCTGCTTGACAGGGTGTATAGCAATCAGCCCCAGCATTTT TRBJ1-5 . TRBV5-3 TRBD1
CASNHRGQPQHF TGTGCCAGCAATCACAGGGGTCAGCCCCAGCATTTT TRBJ1-5 . TRBV6-5 TRBD1
CASGSELSGTVIMNTEAFF TGTGCTAGTGGTTCTGAACTCTCCGGGACAGTCATAATGAACACTGAAGCTTTCTTT TRBJ1-1 . TRBV12-5 TRBD1
CASSPNPGVSTEAFF TGTGCCAGTAGTCCCAACCCGGGGGTTTCCACTGAAGCTTTCTTT TRBJ1-1 . TRBV19 .
CASSFLADLQETQYF TGTGCCAGCAGTTTCTTAGCGGATTTACAAGAGACCCAGTACTTC TRBJ2-5 . TRBV27 .
CASSYFGQGNGYTF TGTGCCAGCAGCTATTTCGGACAGGGGAATGGCTACACCTTC TRBJ1-2 . TRBV7-2 TRBD1
CASSLSASGRAHNEQFF TGTGCCAGCAGTTTATCGGCTAGCGGGAGGGCCCACAATGAGCAGTTCTTC TRBJ2-1 . TRBV5-5 TRBD2
CASSELAGGYNEQFF TGTGCCAGCAGCGAACTAGCGGGGGGTTACAATGAGCAGTTCTTC TRBJ2-1 . TRBV9 TRBD2
CASSPPGVAQYNEQFF TGTGCCAGCAGCCCTCCTGGGGTAGCGCAGTACAATGAGCAGTTCTTC TRBJ2-1 . TRBV7-9 .
CATSREGGASYNEQFF TGTGCCACCAGCAGGGAAGGGGGCGCGTCCTACAATGAGCAGTTCTTC TRBJ2-1 . TRBV15 TRBD1
CASSLVSGPLRTDTQYF TGTGCCAGCAGTTTAGTTAGCGGGCCTCTTCGCACAGATACGCAGTATTTT TRBJ2-3 . TRBV27 TRBD2
CASSDRTSGAQETQYF TGTGCCAGCAGCGACCGGACTAGCGGGGCCCAAGAGACCCAGTACTTC TRBJ2-5 . TRBV6-6 TRBD2
CASTRTGETEAFF TGTGCCAGTACCCGGACAGGAGAGACTGAAGCTTTCTTT TRBJ1-1 . TRBV19 TRBD1
CASSQGQGLGSQHF TGCGCCAGCAGCCAAGGACAGGGATTAGGTTCCCAGCATTTT TRBJ1-5 . TRBV4-3 TRBD1
CASGWDLNTEAFF TGTGCCAGCGGGTGGGACTTGAACACTGAAGCTTTCTTT TRBJ1-1 . TRBV11-2 .
CASSLTGTSVIQETQYF TGTGCCAGCAGTTTAACCGGGACTAGCGTTATCCAAGAGACCCAGTACTTC TRBJ2-5 . TRBV27 TRBD2